This TCR beta chain was sequenced in a study of type 1 regulatory T cells. TCRdb redid the calling of the reads with MiXCR, one entry per CDR3 protein. The sample has approximately 100,000 distinct CDR3 sequences, roughly a third seen once. This clonotype was recorded a few times. The sequence derives from a human donor in good health. Sequencing was done on a sample of CD4+ T cells, either the whole sample or a sorted fraction (not recorded which).

CDR3 protein: CSALGQGNDRTEAFF. The CDR3 DNA sequence: TGCAGCGCGCTAGGACAGGGAAATGATCGCACTGAAGCTTTCTTT. This chain links TRBV29-1 with TRBJ1-1; 8 nucleotides line up with TRBD1. Germline trimming cut 7 bases from V and 4 bases from J; bases unmatched to any gene: 14. The germline V gene encodes CDR1 SQVTM and CDR2 ANQGSEA. The CDR3 runs to 15 residues.